These 4 T cell receptor beta chains share one sample of origin, sequenced in a study of OX40 agonist ivuxolimab in advanced cancers. Assay used: immunoSEQ multiplex PCR; TCRdb lists only in-frame clones, some missing. The repertoire includes about 36,000 clones, around 77% of them detected once, and about 19% sits in the top ten. The specimen was CD4+ or CD8+ T cells sorted from blood, collected in a trial of the OX40 agonist ivuxolimab. All receptors come from an adult with an advanced solid tumor such as melanoma, head and neck, liver or kidney cancer.

This clone showed up just once. DNA of the CDR3: TGTGCCAGCAGCCTAGGGACCTACTATGGCTACACCTTC. Translated: CASSLGTYYGYTF. The V and J genes are TRBV4-2 and TRBJ1-2; TRBD1 is a possible D gene (5 bases). The germline CDR1 and CDR2 sequences are LGHNA and YNFKEQ. CDR3 size: 13 residues. With 4 bases removed from V and 3 bases from J, the gap between germline ends came to 9 bases.

The rearrangement links TRBV28 to TRBJ1-4; 7 nucleotides align to TRBD1. V was clipped by 6 bases and J by 0 bases; unmatched bases: 4. The germline V gene encodes CDR1 MDHEN and CDR2 SYDVKM. CDR3 length equals 15 residues. The CDR3 coding sequence is TGTGCCAGCAGCTGGGACAGCTCAACTAATGAAAAACTGTTTTTT. Translation: CASSWDSSTNEKLFF.

The chain recombines TRBV9 with TRBJ2-6; D is unclear. The length of the CDR3 is 17 residues. Germline values: CDR1 SGDLS, CDR2 YYNGEE. V was clipped by 4 bases and J by 7 bases, with 21 bases between them. The CDR3: CASSPRSGSPVANVLTF. In DNA, the CDR3 is TGTGCCAGCAGCCCGCGGTCCGGGTCCCCGGTTGCCAACGTCCTGACTTTC.

The chain carries TRBV10-2 and TRBJ2-7; 8 positions agree with TRBD1. The CDR3 is 19 residues long. Trimming at V came to 0 bases and at J to 2 bases, leaving 15 bases not matched to a gene. From germline, CDR1 is WSHSY and CDR2 SAAADI. The CDR3 sequence is CASSESILRTGSKPYEQYF. CDR3 DNA sequence: TGCGCCAGCAGTGAGTCGATTTTAAGGACAGGGAGTAAACCCTACGAGCAGTACTTC.